This T cell receptor (beta chain) was sequenced for a study of control samples from healthy donors and cancer patients. Profiled with immunoSEQ multiplex PCR; TCRdb holds only in-frame clones, not every one. The sample carries about 130,000 clones, under 95% recorded once. The source is a man younger than 35 in good health. Sequencing used blood.

The CDR3 region is CASSQQKGTSGGAWDEQFF. CDR3 nucleotide sequence: TGCGCCAGCAGCCAACAGAAAGGGACTAGCGGGGGGGCCTGGGATGAGCAGTTCTTC. The chain links TRBV4-1 to TRBJ2-1; 16 positions agree with TRBD2. The CDR3 spans 19 residues. The V gene's germline CDR1 is MGHRA and CDR2 YSYEKL. With 2 bases clipped from V and 8 bases from J, the junction kept 12 bases outside the gene matches.